This T cell receptor beta chain comes out of a study of cytomegalovirus exposure and HLA in healthy donors. Researchers ran the PCR with 60 Vbeta and 13 Jbeta primers. Sequencing was performed with immunoSEQ multiplex PCR; in TCRdb, only in-frame clones are kept and a portion is missing. The profile covers a few hundred thousand clones, with about 80% appearing a single time and around 8.6% taken by the ten largest. V shed 6 bases and J shed 0 bases, with 8 bases lying between them. Germline V gene lookup returns CDR1 LNHDA and CDR2 SQIVND (reference sequence). This CDR3 spans 14 amino acids. General study points: Links to common viral pathogens appeared, in a later analysis, for several of the most significant clusters. Certain indistinguishable V segments, among them TRBV6-2 and TRBV6-3, were excluded. As a later analysis showed, a missense DCLRE1C variant was linked to trimming of TCR beta V- and J-genes.

In this sample, this clone turned up once. Its antigen is not identified. This receptor was identified in a woman aged 55-70 years in good health and CMV-seropositive. The gene calls are TRBV19 and TRBJ1-4; no reliable D call. Sequenced input: PBMCs. CDR3 in DNA: TGTGCCAGTAGCGGGAGTGCAACTAATGAAAAACTGTTTTTT. This codes for CASSGSATNEKLFF.